This passage covers 4 T cell receptor beta chains from one sample sequenced in a study of CD8+ T cells in alopecia areata. Investigators isolated RNA and reverse transcribed it into cDNA to act as the sequencing template. The method was immunoSEQ multiplex PCR; TCRdb's version includes in-frame clones alone and lacks a portion of them. Counted here are about 200,000 clones, 45% to 75% occurring once; the ten biggest clones make up 3% to 3.5%. Treatment in this sample: oral pan-JAK inhibitor, 5-10 mg twice daily. The sample was CD4+ T cells sorted from blood, taken at week 4, from a patient treated with tofacitinib. Receptor source: a human donor with alopecia areata.

Only a few counts were recorded for this clone. The chain couples TRBV6-6 to TRBJ2-5; 7 nucleotides match TRBD1. The CDR3 is made up of 16 amino acids. V lost 0 bases, J lost 5 bases, and 9 bases stayed unmatched. Germline V gene sequence: CDR1 MNHNY, CDR2 SVGAGI (reference sequence). The DNA of the CDR3 is TGTGCCAGCAGTTACTCGGTGGCAGGGGGTCTGGAGACCCAGTACTTC. Its translation is CASSYSVAGGLETQYF.

The chain uses TRBV10-3 and TRBJ1-2, with a tentative D call TRBD1 (6 bases). Germline V gene lookup returns CDR1 ENHRY and CDR2 SYGVKD. CDR3 length equals 15 residues. With 6 bases removed from V and 0 bases from J, the gap between germline ends came to 14 bases. The CDR3 DNA reads as TGTGCCATCAGCGAACCGGGACAATCTAACTATGGCTACACCTTC. This encodes CAISEPGQSNYGYTF.

CDR3 DNA sequence: TGCGCCAGCAGCCAAGATCAGCCAGCTGGCGGGGTAGCGACAGATACGCAGTATTTT. This codes for CASSQDQPAGGVATDTQYF. The chain carries TRBV4-1 and TRBJ2-3, with a possible D match to TRBD2 (6 bases). The CDR3 is 19 residues long. V was pared by 0 bases and J by 3 bases, with 22 bases between. Germline loops: CDR1 MGHRA, CDR2 YSYEKL.

This clone occurred a few times. The rearrangement uses TRBV30 and TRBJ1-6; D unresolved. The CDR3 contains 14 residues. V was pared by 0 bases and J by 4 bases, with 7 bases between. Per germline, CDR1 GTSNPN and CDR2 SVGIG (reference sequence). CDR3 in DNA: TGTGCCTGGAGTGTCATTCAATATAATTCACCCCTCCACTTT. Translation: CAWSVIQYNSPLHF.